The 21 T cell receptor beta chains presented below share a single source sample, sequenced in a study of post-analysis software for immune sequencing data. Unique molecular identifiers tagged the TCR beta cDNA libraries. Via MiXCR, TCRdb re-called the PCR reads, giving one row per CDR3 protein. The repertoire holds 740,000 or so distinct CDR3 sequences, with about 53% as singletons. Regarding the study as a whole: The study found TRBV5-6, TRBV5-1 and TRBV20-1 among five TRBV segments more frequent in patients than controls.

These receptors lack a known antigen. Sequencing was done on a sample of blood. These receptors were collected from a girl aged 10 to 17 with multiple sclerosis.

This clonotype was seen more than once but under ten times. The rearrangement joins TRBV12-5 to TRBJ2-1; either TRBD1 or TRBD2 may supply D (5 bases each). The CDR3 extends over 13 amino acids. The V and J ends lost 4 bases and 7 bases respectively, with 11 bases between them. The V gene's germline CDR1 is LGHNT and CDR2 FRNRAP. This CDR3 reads CASGSGAKNEQFF. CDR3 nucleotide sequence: TGTGCTAGTGGTTCCGGGGCTAAGAATGAGCAGTTCTTC.

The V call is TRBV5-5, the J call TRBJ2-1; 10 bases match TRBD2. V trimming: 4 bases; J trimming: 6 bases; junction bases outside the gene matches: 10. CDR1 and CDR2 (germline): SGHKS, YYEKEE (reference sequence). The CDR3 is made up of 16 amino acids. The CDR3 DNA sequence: TGTGCCAGCAGCACCTTAAATAGCGGGGGGTCCAATGAGCAGTTCTTC. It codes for CASSTLNSGGSNEQFF.

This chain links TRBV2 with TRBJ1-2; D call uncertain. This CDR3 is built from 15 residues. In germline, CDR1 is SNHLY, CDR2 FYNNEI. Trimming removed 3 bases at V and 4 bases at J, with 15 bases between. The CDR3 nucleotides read TGTGCCAGCAGTGACCAAGGAGACGATGGCTATGGCTACACCTTC. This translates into CASSDQGDDGYGYTF.

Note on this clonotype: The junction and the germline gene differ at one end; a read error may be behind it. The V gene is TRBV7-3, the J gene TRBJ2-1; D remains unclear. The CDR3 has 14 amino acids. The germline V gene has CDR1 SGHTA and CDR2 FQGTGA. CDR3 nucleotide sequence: TGTGCCAGCAGCCCCTTAAGAGTCGGCAATGAGCAGTTCTTT. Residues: CASSPLRVGNEQFF.

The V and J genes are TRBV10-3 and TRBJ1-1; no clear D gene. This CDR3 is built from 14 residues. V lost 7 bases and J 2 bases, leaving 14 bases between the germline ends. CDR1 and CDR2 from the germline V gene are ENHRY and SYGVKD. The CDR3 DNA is TGTGCCATCACCCAAGAGAGCCTTAACACTGAAGCTTTCTTT. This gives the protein CAITQESLNTEAFF.

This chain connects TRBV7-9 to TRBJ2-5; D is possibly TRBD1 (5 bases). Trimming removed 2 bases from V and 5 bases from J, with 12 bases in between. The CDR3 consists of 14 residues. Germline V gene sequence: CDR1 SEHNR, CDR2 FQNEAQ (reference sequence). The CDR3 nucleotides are TGTGCCAGCAGCTTATCAAGGGGCTGGGAGACCCAGTACTTC. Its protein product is CASSLSRGWETQYF.

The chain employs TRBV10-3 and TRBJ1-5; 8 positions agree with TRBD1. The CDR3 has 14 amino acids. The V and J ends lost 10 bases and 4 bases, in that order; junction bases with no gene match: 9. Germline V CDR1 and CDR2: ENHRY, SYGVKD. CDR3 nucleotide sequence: TGTGCCACCGCCCAGGGGGCAGATAATCAGCCCCAGCATTTT. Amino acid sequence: CATAQGADNQPQHF.

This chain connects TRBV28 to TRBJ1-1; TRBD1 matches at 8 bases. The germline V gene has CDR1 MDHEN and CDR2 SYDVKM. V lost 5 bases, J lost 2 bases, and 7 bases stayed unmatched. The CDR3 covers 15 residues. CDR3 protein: CASSQIGQGNTEAFF. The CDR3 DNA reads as TGTGCCAGCAGTCAGATAGGACAGGGCAACACTGAAGCTTTCTTT.

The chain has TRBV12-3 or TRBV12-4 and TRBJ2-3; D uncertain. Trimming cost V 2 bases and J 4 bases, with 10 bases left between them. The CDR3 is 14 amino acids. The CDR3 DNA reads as TGTGCCAGCAGTTTAACCTCGGTCCCAGATACGCAGTATTTT. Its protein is CASSLTSVPDTQYF.

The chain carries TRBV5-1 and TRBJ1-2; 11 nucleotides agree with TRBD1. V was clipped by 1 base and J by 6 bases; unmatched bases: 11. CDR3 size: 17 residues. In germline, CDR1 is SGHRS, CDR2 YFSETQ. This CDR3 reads CASSLLGGMDRGHGYTF. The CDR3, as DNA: TGCGCCAGCAGCTTGTTGGGGGGTATGGACAGGGGGCATGGCTACACCTTC.

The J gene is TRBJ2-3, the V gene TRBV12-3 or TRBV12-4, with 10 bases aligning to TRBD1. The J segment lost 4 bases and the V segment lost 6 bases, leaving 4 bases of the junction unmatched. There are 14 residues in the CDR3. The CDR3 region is CASRQDRGPDTQYF. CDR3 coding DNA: TGTGCCAGCAGACAAGACAGGGGGCCAGATACGCAGTATTTT.

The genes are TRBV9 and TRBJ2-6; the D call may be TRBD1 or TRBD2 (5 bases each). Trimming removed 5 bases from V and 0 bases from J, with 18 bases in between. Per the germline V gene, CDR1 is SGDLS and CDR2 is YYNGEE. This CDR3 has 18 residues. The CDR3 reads CASSPNGAHRSGANVLTF. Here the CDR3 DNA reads TGTGCCAGCAGTCCGAACGGGGCGCACCGCTCTGGGGCCAACGTCCTGACTTTC.

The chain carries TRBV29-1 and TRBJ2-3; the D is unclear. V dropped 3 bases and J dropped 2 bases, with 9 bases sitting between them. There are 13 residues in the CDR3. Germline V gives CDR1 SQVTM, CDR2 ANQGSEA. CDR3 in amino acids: CSVDYRHTDTQYF. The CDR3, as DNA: TGCAGCGTTGATTATCGACACACAGATACGCAGTATTTT.

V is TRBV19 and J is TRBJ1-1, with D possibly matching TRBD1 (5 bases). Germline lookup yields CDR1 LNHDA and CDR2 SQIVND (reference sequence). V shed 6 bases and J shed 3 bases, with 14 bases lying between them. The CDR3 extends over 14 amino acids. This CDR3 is CASSRPAGDTEAFF. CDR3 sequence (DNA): TGTGCCAGTAGCCGACCCGCGGGGGACACTGAAGCTTTCTTT.

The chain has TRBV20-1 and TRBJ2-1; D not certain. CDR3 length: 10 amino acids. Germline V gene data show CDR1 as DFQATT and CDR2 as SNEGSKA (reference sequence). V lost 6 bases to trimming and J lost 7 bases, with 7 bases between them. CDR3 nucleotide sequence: TGCAGTGCGGATGGTAATGAGCAGTTCTTC. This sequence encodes CSADGNEQFF.

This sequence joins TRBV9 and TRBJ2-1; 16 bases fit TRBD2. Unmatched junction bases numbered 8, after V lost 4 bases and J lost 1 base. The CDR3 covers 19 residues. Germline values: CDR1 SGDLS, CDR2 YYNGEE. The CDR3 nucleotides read TGTGCCAGCAGCCCCCAGGGACTAGCGGGGGGGCTGTCCTACAATGAGCAGTTCTTC. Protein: CASSPQGLAGGLSYNEQFF.

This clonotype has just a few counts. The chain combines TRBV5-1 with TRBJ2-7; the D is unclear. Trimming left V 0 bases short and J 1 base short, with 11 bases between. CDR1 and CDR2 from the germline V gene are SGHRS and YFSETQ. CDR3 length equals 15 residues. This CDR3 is CASSLAPDGSYEQYF. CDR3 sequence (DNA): TGCGCCAGCAGCTTGGCCCCGGACGGTTCCTACGAGCAGTACTTC.

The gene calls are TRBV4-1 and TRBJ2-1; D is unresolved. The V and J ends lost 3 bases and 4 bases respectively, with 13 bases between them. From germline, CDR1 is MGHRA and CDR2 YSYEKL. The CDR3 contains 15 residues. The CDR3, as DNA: TGCGCCAGCAGCCACCCCTTTTTACAATACAATGAGCAGTTCTTC. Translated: CASSHPFLQYNEQFF.

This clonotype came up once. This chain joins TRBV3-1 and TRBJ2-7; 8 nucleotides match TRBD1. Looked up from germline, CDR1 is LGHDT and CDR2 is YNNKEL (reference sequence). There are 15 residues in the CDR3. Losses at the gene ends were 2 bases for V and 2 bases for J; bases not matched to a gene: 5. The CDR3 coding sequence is TGTGCCAGCAGCCAACTCGGGACAGGCACCTACGAGCAGTACTTC. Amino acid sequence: CASSQLGTGTYEQYF.

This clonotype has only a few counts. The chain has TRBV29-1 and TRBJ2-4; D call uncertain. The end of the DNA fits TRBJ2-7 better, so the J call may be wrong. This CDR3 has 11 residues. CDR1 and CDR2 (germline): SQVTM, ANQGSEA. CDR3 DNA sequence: TGCAGCGTTGCTCGCAACTACGAGCAGTACTTC. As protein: CSVARNYEQYF.

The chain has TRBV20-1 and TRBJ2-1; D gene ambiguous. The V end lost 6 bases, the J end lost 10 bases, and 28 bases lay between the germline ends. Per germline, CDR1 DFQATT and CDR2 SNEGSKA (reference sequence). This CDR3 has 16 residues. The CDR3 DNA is TGCAGTGCCCGATCCTCAGTCAGGCGGAGTGCTGGGGAGCAGTTCTTC. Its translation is CSARSSVRRSAGEQFF.